A single sample is the source of the 3 T cell receptor beta chains below, sequenced in a study of shared clonotypes between healthy human individuals. Clones were read by immunoSEQ multiplex PCR, and TCRdb kept only the in-frame ones, dropping some. In the table there are some 2,400,000 clones, under 97% of which are singletons. The sequenced sample was naive CD4+ T cells sorted from blood. Subset defined: CD45RA+ positively selected. Source of these receptors: a man younger than 30 in good health.

The chain is built from TRBV11-2 and TRBJ1-1, with D unresolved. Germline V gene sequence: CDR1 SGHAT, CDR2 FQNNGV. This CDR3 has 15 residues. V was clipped by 1 base and J by 4 bases, with 13 bases between them. The CDR3 is CASSLGGNLGTEAFF. The DNA of the CDR3 is TGTGCCAGCAGCTTAGGGGGTAACCTGGGCACTGAAGCTTTCTTT.

The chain uses TRBV5-8 and TRBJ1-2; 9 bases match TRBD1. The CDR3 extends over 13 amino acids. V lost 4 bases to trimming and J lost 8 bases; unmatched junction nucleotides: 6. CDR1 and CDR2 from the germline V gene are SGHTS and YDEGEE. DNA of the CDR3: TGTGCCAGCAGCCAAAACAGGGGGCTCGGCTACACCTTC. Protein: CASSQNRGLGYTF.

The rearrangement links TRBV7-2 to TRBJ2-7; either TRBD1 or TRBD2 may supply D (5 bases each). The CDR3 contains 18 residues. The germline CDR1 and CDR2 sequences are SGHTA and FQGNSA. The V end was cut by 0 bases, the J end by 0 bases, with 18 bases between. The CDR3 spells CASSLAVLGTGSSYEQYF. DNA of the CDR3: TGTGCCAGCAGCTTAGCTGTGTTGGGGACGGGGAGCTCCTACGAGCAGTACTTC. The complete variable domain, with remaining parts taken from reference TRBV7-2 and TRBJ2-7, reads GAGVSQSPSNKVTEKGKDVELRCDPISGHTALYWYRQSLGQGLEFLIYFQGNSAPDKSGLPSDRFSAERTGGSVSTLTIQRTQQEDSAVYLCASSLAVLGTGSSYEQYFGPGTRLTVT.